The sequence of this T cell receptor beta chain was determined in a study of shared clonotypes between healthy human individuals. The data were produced by immunoSEQ multiplex PCR, yet TCRdb's version contains in-frame clones alone and is incomplete. In the table there are about 2 million clones, over 85% of which are singletons. CD45RO-negative, CCR7-selected cells formed the naive CD8 fraction, which excluded terminally differentiated effector memory CD45RA+ cells. The germline V and J ends were trimmed by 2 bases and 4 bases, with 8 bases remaining between them. Germline V lookup: CDR1 MNHEY, CDR2 SMNVEV (reference sequence). The CDR3 is 13 residues long.

The TCR sequence derives from a man between 18 and 29 years old in good health. The V call is TRBV27, the J call TRBJ1-2, with D unclear. The sequencing sample was made of naive CD8+ T cells sorted from blood. CDR3 nucleotide sequence: TGTGCCAGCAGTTTAGGACCGTCCTATGGCTACACCTTC. This codes for CASSLGPSYGYTF.